These T cell receptor beta chains were read from a single sample in a study of vaccination effects on CD4 cells after COVID-19. These receptors' targets are unknown. Assay: immunoSEQ multiplex PCR; the TCRdb copy retains only in-frame clones and omits some. Counted here are 45,000 or so clones, roughly 76% occurring once; the ten biggest clones make up 12%. The sample here was CD4+ T cells from PBMCs cultured without peptide, taken before COVID-19 vaccination. The receptors were sampled from a human donor who had a prior SARS-CoV-2 infection. Both conserved end residues are part of each CDR3. D genes are given only for firm matches. Only part of the rows carry a size: once, few, many, or a class if the clone is expanded.

d_call: .; v_call: TRBV6-6; clone_size: .; j_call: TRBJ2-7; cdr3_aa: CASSYGRSNEQYF; cdr3_nt: TGTGCCAGCAGTTACGGGCGGAGTAACGAGCAGTACTTC
d_call: .; v_call: TRBV5-1; clone_size: few; j_call: TRBJ1-5; cdr3_aa: CASSLDSRFGNQPQHF; cdr3_nt: TGCGCCAGCAGCTTGGATAGCAGGTTTGGCAATCAGCCCCAGCATTTT
d_call: TRBD1; v_call: TRBV5-1; clone_size: .; j_call: TRBJ1-2; cdr3_aa: CASSPRGVYGYTF; cdr3_nt: TGCGCCAGCAGTCCCAGGGGGGTCTATGGCTACACCTTC
d_call: .; v_call: TRBV7-8; clone_size: .; j_call: TRBJ1-4; cdr3_aa: CASSRRTLAEKLFF; cdr3_nt: TGTGCCAGCAGCCGCAGGACGTTGGCTGAAAAACTGTTTTTT
d_call: .; v_call: TRBV7-6; clone_size: few; j_call: TRBJ2-3; cdr3_aa: CASSLKYRASADTQYF; cdr3_nt: TGTGCCAGCAGCTTAAAGTACCGGGCTAGCGCAGATACGCAGTATTTT
d_call: .; v_call: TRBV7-8; clone_size: .; j_call: TRBJ2-1; cdr3_aa: CASSRLTNNEQFF; cdr3_nt: TGTGCCAGCAGCCGCCTCACTAACAATGAGCAGTTCTTC
d_call: .; v_call: TRBV7-2; clone_size: .; j_call: TRBJ1-5; cdr3_aa: CASTPDGSNQPQHF; cdr3_nt: TGTGCCAGCACCCCAGACGGAAGCAATCAGCCCCAGCATTTT
d_call: TRBD1; v_call: TRBV10-3; clone_size: .; j_call: TRBJ1-2; cdr3_aa: CAISRTGDDGYTF; cdr3_nt: TGTGCCATCAGTCGGACAGGGGATGATGGCTACACCTTC
d_call: .; v_call: TRBV6-6; clone_size: .; j_call: TRBJ1-4; cdr3_aa: CASSYLGAEDEKLFF; cdr3_nt: TGTGCCAGCAGTTACTTGGGGGCAGAGGATGAAAAACTGTTTTTT
d_call: .; v_call: TRBV7-2; clone_size: .; j_call: TRBJ2-3; cdr3_aa: CASSLTATDTQYF; cdr3_nt: TGTGCCAGCAGCTTAACAGCCACAGATACGCAGTATTTT
d_call: .; v_call: TRBV7-9; clone_size: .; j_call: TRBJ2-3; cdr3_aa: CASSLSTDTQYF; cdr3_nt: TGTGCCAGCAGCTTATCCACAGATACGCAGTATTTT
d_call: .; v_call: TRBV5-6; clone_size: .; j_call: TRBJ1-1; cdr3_aa: CASSLDSTSTEAFF; cdr3_nt: TGTGCCAGCAGCTTGGACAGTACTTCAACTGAAGCTTTCTTT
d_call: TRBD2; v_call: TRBV7-8; clone_size: once; j_call: TRBJ2-3; cdr3_aa: CASSLRTSSTDTQYF; cdr3_nt: TGTGCCAGCAGCTTACGGACTAGCAGCACAGATACGCAGTATTTT
d_call: .; v_call: TRBV7-9; clone_size: .; j_call: TRBJ1-1; cdr3_aa: CASTSRSEAFF; cdr3_nt: TGTGCCAGCACCTCAAGATCTGAAGCTTTCTTT
d_call: .; v_call: TRBV25-1; clone_size: .; j_call: TRBJ2-5; cdr3_aa: CASSEYQGQETQYF; cdr3_nt: TGTGCCAGCAGTGAATACCAGGGACAAGAGACCCAGTACTTC
d_call: .; v_call: TRBV7-9; clone_size: few; j_call: TRBJ1-2; cdr3_aa: CASSPRVGGYYGYTF; cdr3_nt: TGTGCCAGCAGCCCACGGGTGGGGGGTTACTATGGCTACACCTTC
d_call: TRBD1; v_call: TRBV2; clone_size: few; j_call: TRBJ1-6; cdr3_aa: CASRGTGSSYNSPLHF; cdr3_nt: TGTGCCAGCAGGGGGACAGGGAGCTCCTATAATTCACCCCTCCACTTT
d_call: TRBD1; v_call: TRBV2; clone_size: .; j_call: TRBJ2-7; cdr3_aa: CASSTSRQGWEQYF; cdr3_nt: TGTGCCAGCAGTACTTCCCGACAGGGTTGGGAGCAGTACTTC
d_call: .; v_call: TRBV7-3; clone_size: .; j_call: TRBJ1-1; cdr3_aa: CASSKSLNTEAFF; cdr3_nt: TGTGCCAGCAGCAAGAGTCTCAACACTGAAGCTTTCTTT
d_call: TRBD2; v_call: TRBV24-1; clone_size: .; j_call: TRBJ2-1; cdr3_aa: CATSDRLAGGYNEQFF; cdr3_nt: TGTGCCACCAGTGATAGACTAGCGGGAGGCTACAATGAGCAGTTCTTC
d_call: .; v_call: TRBV6-5; clone_size: medium-sized; j_call: TRBJ2-3; cdr3_aa: CASSSSTDTQYF; cdr3_nt: TGTGCCAGCAGTTCTAGCACAGATACGCAGTATTTT
d_call: .; v_call: TRBV5-1; clone_size: .; j_call: TRBJ2-5; cdr3_aa: CASSRPGLAGQETQYF; cdr3_nt: TGCGCCAGCTCCCGTCCCGGGCTTGCGGGGCAAGAGACCCAGTACTTC
d_call: .; v_call: TRBV11-2; clone_size: .; j_call: TRBJ1-1; cdr3_aa: CASSQAGTEAFF; cdr3_nt: TGTGCCAGCAGCCAGGCGGGGACTGAAGCTTTCTTT
d_call: .; v_call: TRBV2; clone_size: .; j_call: TRBJ2-7; cdr3_aa: CASSSTGVYEQYF; cdr3_nt: TGTGCCAGCAGTTCTACAGGTGTCTACGAGCAGTACTTC
d_call: TRBD1; v_call: TRBV19; clone_size: few; j_call: TRBJ2-3; cdr3_aa: CATWTTGGSGDTQYF; cdr3_nt: TGTGCCACGTGGACCACAGGGGGCTCAGGAGATACGCAGTATTTT